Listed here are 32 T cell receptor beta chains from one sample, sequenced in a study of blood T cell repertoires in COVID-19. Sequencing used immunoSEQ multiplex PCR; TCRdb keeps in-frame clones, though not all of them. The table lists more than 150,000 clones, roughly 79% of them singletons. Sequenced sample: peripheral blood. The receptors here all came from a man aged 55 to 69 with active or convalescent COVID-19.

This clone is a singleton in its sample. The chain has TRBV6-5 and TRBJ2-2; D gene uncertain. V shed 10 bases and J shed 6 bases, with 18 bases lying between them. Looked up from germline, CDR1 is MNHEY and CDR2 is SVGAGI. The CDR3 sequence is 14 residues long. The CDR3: CAISLSLPPGELFF. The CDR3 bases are TGTGCCATCTCTCTGTCACTACCCCCCGGGGAGCTGTTTTTT.

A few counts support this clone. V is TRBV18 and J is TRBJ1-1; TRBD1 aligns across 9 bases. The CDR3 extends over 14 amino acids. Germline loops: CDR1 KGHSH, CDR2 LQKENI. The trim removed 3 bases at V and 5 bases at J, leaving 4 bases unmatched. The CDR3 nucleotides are TGTGCCAGCTCACCGAACAGGGGGCTTACTGAAGCTTTCTTT. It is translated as CASSPNRGLTEAFF. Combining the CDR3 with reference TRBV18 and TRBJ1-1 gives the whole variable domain NAGVMQNPRHLVRRRGQEARLRCSPMKGHSHVYWYRQLPEEGLKFMVYLQKENIIDESGMPKERFSAEFPKEGPSILRIQQVVRGDSAAYFCASSPNRGLTEAFFGQGTRLTVV.

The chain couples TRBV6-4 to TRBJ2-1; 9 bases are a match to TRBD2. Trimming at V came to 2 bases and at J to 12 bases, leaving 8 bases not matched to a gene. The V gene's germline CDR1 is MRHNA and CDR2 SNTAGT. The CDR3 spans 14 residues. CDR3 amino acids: CASSDPTSGIRQFF. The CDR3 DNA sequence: TGTGCCAGCAGTGACCCGACTAGCGGTATAAGGCAGTTCTTC.

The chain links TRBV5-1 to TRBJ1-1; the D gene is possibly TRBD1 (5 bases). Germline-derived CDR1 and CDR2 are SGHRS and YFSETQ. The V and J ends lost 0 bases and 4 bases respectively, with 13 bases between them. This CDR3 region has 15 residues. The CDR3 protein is CASSLEGFRSTEAFF. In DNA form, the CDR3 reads TGCGCCAGCAGCTTGGAGGGGTTTCGCAGCACTGAAGCTTTCTTT.

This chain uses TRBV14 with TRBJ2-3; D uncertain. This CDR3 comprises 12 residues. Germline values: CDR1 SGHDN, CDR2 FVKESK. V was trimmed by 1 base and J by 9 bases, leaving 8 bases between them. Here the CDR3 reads CASSQGSPTQYF. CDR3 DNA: TGTGCCAGCAGCCAAGGGAGCCCAACGCAGTATTTT.

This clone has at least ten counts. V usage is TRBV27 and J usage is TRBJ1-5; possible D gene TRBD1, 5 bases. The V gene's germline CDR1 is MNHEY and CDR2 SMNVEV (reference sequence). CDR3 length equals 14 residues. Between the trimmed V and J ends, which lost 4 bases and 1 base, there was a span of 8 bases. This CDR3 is CASSWGRSNQPQHF. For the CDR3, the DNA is TGTGCCAGCAGTTGGGGCAGGAGCAATCAGCCCCAGCATTTT.

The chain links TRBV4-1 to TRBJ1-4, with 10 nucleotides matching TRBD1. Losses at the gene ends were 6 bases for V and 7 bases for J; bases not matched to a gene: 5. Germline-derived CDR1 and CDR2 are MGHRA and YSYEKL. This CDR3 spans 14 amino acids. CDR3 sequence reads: CASSLTGGVEKLFF. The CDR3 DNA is TGCGCCAGCAGTCTGACAGGGGGCGTTGAAAAACTGTTTTTT.

DNA of the CDR3: TGTGCCAGCAGTTTCACGAGGAGGACTAGCGGGTACAATGAGCAGTTCTTC. The encoded protein is CASSFTRRTSGYNEQFF. This chain uses TRBV6-2 or TRBV6-3 with TRBJ2-1; 11 bases fit TRBD2. Germline V CDR1 and CDR2: MNHEY, SVGEGT. This CDR3 has 17 residues. The junction had 9 bases not matched to a gene; V was cut back by 4 bases and J by 4 bases.

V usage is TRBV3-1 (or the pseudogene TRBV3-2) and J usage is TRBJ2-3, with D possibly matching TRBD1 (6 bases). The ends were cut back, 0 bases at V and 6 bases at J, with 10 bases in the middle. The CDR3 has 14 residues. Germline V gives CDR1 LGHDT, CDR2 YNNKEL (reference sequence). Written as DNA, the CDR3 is TGTGCCAGCAGCCAAGACGATAGGGGGGATACGCAGTATTTT. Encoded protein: CASSQDDRGDTQYF.

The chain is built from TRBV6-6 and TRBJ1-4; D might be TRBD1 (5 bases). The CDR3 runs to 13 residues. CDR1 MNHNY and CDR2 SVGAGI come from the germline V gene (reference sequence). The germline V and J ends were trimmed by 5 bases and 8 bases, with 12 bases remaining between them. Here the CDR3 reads CASSTLRGEKLFF. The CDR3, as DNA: TGTGCCAGCAGTACCCTACGGGGGGAAAAACTGTTTTTT.

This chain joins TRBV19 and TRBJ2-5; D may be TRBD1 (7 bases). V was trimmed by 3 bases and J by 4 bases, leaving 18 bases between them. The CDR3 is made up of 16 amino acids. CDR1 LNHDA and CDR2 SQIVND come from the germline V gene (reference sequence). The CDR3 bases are TGTGCCAGTAGTATCCCCGGTGGAGGGGGCGGAGAGACCCAGTACTTC. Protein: CASSIPGGGGGETQYF.

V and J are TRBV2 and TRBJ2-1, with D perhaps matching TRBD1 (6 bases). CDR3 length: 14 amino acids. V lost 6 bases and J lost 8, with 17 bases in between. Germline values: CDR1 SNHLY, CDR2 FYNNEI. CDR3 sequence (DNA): TGTGCCAGCAGCTCCGGGACACCCGCCGATGAGCAGTTCTTC. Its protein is CASSSGTPADEQFF.

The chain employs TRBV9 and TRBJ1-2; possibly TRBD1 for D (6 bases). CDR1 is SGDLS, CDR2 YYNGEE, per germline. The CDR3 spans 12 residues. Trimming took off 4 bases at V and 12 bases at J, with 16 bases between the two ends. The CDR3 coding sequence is TGTGCCAGCAGCCGGGAGGGGGGCGCCGACACCTTC. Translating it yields CASSREGGADTF.

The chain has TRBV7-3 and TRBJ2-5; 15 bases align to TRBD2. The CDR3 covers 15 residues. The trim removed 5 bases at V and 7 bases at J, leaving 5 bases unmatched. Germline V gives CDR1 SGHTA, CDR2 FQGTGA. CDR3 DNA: TGTGCCAGCAGCCAATGGACTAGCGGGAGGGGGACCCAGTACTTC. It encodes CASSQWTSGRGTQYF.

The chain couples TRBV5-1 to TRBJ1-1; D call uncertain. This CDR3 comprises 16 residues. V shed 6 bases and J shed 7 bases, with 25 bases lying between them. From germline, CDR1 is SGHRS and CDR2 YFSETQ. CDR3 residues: CASKRVAGPGVSEAFF. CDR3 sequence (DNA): TGCGCCAGCAAGAGGGTCGCCGGGCCTGGGGTGAGTGAAGCTTTCTTT. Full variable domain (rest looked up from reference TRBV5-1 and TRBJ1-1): KAGVTQTPRYLIKTRGQQVTLSCSPISGHRSVSWYQQTPGQGLQFLFEYFSETQRNKGNFPGRFSGRQFSNSRSEMNVSTLELGDSALYLCASKRVAGPGVSEAFFGQGTRLTVV.

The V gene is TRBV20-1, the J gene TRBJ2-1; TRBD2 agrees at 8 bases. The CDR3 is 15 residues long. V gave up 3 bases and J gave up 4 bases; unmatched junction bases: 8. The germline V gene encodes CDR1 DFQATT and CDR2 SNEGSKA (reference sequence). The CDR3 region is CSASSPAGVYNEQFF. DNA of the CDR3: TGCAGTGCTAGTAGCCCAGCGGGAGTGTACAATGAGCAGTTCTTC.

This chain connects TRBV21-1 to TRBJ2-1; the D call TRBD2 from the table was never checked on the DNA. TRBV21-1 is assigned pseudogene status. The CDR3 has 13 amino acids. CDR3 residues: CASNRGRNNEQFF. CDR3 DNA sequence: TGTGCCAGTAATAGAGGGAGGAATAATGAGCAGTTCTTC.

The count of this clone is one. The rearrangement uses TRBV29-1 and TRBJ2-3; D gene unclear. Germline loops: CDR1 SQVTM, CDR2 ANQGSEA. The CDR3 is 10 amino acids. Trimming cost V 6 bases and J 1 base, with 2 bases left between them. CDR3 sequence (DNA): TGCAGCGTCGGCACAGATACGCAGTATTTT. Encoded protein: CSVGTDTQYF.

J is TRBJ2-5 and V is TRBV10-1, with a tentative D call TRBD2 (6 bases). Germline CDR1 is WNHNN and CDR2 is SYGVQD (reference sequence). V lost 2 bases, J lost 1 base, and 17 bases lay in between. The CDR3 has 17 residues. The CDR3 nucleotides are TGCGCCAGCAGTGAGCTACGGCCTCGGGGGACCCAAGAGACCCAGTACTTC. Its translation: CASSELRPRGTQETQYF.

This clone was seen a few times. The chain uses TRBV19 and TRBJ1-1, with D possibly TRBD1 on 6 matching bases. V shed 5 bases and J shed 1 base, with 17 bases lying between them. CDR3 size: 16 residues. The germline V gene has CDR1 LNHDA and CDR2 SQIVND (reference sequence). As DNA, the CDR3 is TGTGCCAGTAGTCTCCAGAAGGGGGGGAGGAACACTGAAGCTTTCTTT. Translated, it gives CASSLQKGGRNTEAFF. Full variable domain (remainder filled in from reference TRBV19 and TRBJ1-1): DGGITQSPKYLFRKEGQNVTLSCEQNLNHDAMYWYRQDPGQGLRLIYYSQIVNDFQKGDIAEGYSVSREKKESFPLTVTSAQKNPTAFYLCASSLQKGGRNTEAFFGQGTRLTVV.

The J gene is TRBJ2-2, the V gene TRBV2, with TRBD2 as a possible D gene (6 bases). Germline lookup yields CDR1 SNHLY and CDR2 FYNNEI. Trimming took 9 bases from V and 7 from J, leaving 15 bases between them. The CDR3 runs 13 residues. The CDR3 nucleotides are TGTGCCAGTATAGGAGGGGAATACGGGGAGCTGTTTTTT. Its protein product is CASIGGEYGELFF.

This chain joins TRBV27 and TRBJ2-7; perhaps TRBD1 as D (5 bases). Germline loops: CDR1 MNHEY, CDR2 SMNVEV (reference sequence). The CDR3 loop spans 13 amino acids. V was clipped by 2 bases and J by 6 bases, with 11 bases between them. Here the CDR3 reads CASSLITGSEQYF. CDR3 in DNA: TGTGCCAGCAGTTTAATTACAGGATCCGAGCAGTACTTC.

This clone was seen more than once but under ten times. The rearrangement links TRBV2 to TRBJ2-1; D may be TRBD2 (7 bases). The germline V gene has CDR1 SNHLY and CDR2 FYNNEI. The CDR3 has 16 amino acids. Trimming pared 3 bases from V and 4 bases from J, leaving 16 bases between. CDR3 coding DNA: TGTGCCAGCAGTGATTATGAGGGGGGGTCGTACAATGAGCAGTTCTTC. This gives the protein CASSDYEGGSYNEQFF.

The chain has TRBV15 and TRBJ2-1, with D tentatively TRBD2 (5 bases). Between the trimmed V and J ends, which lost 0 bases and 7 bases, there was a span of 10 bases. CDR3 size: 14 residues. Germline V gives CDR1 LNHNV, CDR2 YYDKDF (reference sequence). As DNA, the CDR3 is TGTGCCACCAGCAGAGATTTGCTAGCTAATGAGCAGTTCTTC. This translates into CATSRDLLANEQFF.

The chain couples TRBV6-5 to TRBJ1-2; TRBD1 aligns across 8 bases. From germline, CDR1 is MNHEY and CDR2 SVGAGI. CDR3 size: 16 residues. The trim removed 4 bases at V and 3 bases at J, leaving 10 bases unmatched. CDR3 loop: CASSSPGGRVDYGYTF. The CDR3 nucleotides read TGTGCCAGCAGTTCCCCAGGGGGCAGGGTCGACTATGGCTACACCTTC.

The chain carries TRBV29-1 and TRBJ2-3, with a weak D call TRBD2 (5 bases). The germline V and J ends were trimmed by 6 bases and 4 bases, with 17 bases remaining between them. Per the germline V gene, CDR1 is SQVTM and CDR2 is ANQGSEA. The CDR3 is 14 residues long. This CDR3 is CSVTRTAPADTQYF. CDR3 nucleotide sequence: TGCAGCGTAACCCGGACTGCTCCCGCAGATACGCAGTATTTT.

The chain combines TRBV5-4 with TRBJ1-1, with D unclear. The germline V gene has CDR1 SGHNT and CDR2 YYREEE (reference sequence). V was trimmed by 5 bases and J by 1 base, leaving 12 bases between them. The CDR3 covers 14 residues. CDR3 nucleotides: TGTGCCAGCAGTCTCAGCAGGCGGAACACTGAAGCTTTCTTT. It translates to CASSLSRRNTEAFF.

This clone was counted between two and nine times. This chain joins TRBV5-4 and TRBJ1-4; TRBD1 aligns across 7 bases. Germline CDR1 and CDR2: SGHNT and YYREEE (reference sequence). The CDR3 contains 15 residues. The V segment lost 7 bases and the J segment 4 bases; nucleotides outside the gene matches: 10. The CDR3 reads CASPSRDRDNEKLFF. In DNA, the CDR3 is TGTGCCAGCCCCAGCCGGGACAGAGATAATGAAAAACTGTTTTTT.

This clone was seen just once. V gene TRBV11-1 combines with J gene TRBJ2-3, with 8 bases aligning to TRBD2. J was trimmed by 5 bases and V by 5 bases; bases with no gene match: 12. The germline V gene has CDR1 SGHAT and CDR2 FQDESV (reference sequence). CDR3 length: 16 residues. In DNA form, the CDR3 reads TGTGCCAGCAGCCCTCTAGTAGGCGGGAGGCGAGATACGCAGTATTTT. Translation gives CASSPLVGGRRDTQYF.

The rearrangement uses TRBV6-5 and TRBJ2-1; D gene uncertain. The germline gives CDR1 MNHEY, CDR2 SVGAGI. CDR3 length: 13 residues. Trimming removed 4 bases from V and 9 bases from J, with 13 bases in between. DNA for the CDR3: TGTGCCAGCAGTTTCTCTAGTCGAGGTGAGCAGTTCTTC. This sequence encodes CASSFSSRGEQFF.

The CDR3: CASRDRGFTEAFF. The CDR3 region has the DNA TGTGCCAGCAGGGACAGGGGTTTCACTGAAGCTTTCTTT. The rearrangement uses TRBV6-5 and TRBJ1-1; 9 positions agree with TRBD1. CDR1 and CDR2 (germline): MNHEY, SVGAGI. Trimming at V came to 6 bases and at J to 4 bases, leaving 3 bases not matched to a gene. The CDR3 length is 13 residues.

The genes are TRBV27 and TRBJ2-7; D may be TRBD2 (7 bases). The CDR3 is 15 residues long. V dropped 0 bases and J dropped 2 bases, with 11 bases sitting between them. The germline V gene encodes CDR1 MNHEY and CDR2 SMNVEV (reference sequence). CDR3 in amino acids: CASSLSGGRAYEQYF. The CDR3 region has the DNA TGTGCCAGCAGTTTATCAGGGGGGAGGGCCTACGAGCAGTACTTC.